The clone carrying this TCR beta chain has more than one count but fewer than ten. TCRdb re-called the 5' RACE reads through MiXCR, storing one row per CDR3 protein. The data show some 190,000 distinct CDR3 sequences, less than 20% seen once. This CDR3 region has 13 residues. Trimming shortened V by 4 bases and J by 6 bases, and 10 bases separated the two germline ends. These data belong to a study of identical twins. The same specimen was also included in a second study, on T cells expressing NK-cell markers. This second study notes: Over 5 donors carried dominant NKG2C+ clonotypes that made up about 1.0-8% of their CD8+ T cells.

The sequence was collected from a woman under 30 in good health. The chain joins TRBV12-3 or TRBV12-4 to TRBJ2-1, with D tentatively TRBD1 or TRBD2 (5 bases each). Material: CD8+ T cells sorted from blood. As DNA, the CDR3 is TGTGCCAGCAGTTCACCAGGGAGCAATGAGCAGTTCTTC. Its translation is CASSSPGSNEQFF.